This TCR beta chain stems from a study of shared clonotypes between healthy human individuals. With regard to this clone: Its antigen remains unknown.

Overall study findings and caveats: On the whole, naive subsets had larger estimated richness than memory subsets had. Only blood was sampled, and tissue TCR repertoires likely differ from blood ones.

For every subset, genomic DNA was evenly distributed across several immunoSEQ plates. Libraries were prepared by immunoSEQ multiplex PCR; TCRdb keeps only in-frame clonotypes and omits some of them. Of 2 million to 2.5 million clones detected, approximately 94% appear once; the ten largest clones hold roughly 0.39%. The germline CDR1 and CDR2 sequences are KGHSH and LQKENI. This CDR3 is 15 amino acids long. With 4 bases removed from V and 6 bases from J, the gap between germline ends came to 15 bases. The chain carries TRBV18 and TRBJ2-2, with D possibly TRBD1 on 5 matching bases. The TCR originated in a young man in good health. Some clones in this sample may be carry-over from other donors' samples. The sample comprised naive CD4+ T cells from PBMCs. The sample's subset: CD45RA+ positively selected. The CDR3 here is CASSQTAGYAGELFF. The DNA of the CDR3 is TGTGCCAGCTCACAAACAGCAGGGTATGCCGGGGAGCTGTTTTTT.